This entry is about one T cell receptor (beta chain). Its antigen is still unknown. Data came from immunoSEQ multiplex PCR; TCRdb stores just in-frame clones and leaves some out. The data contain around 110,000 clones, roughly nine tenths of them seen just once; the ten biggest clones take up about 1.5%. These data originate in a study of T cell responses to AZD1222 COVID-19 vaccine. Overall study: Analyses pooled second doses at about 4 or about 12 weeks. Study-level points and caveats: Increased Spike-specific TCR breadth and depth were observed after two AZD1222 doses.

The V gene's germline CDR1 is MNHEY and CDR2 SVGEGT. CDR3 size: 15 residues. V was shortened by 2 bases and J by 6 bases, with 14 bases between the two germline ends. This TCR was recovered from an adult in good health. The rearrangement links TRBV6-2 or TRBV6-3 to TRBJ1-5, with D possibly matching TRBD1 (5 bases). Source: peripheral blood, taken on day 0 of AZD1222 vaccination. The CDR3 bases are TGTGCCAGCAGTTACCGGGGCCAACGGAGTCAGCCCCAGCATTTT. It translates to CASSYRGQRSQPQHF.